One T cell receptor (beta chain) is described in this entry. Its antigen is currently not known. Nothing much larger sits one base from this clone, and base qualities are not available. This entry belongs to a study of beta chain features in type 1 diabetes (dated by TCRdb to 2016 to 2018). Regarding the research as a whole: Mean age, gender distribution, total cell number and subset yield were not different between patients and healthy donors. A total of roughly 99,000,000 sorted cells were examined across all samples, and the number of cells per subset was strongly correlated with RNA yield. The study compared TCRB repertoires of sorted circulating CD4+ T cell subsets between recently diagnosed type 1 diabetes patients and matched healthy donors. Whereas all 28 donors provided naive and central memory subsets, regulatory and stem cell-like memory subsets were isolated from just 8 patients and roughly eight healthy donors.

The entire isolated RNA was reverse transcribed using the High Capacity cDNA Reverse Transcription Kit, and thus expressed TCRB transcripts were sequenced. Naive, central memory and regulatory T cell samples underwent deep immunoSEQ sequencing, averaging about 3.3 million total reads per sample. Sorted cells were lysed in RLT buffer and RNA was extracted with DNase-treated RNeasy Micro or Mini kits, depending on cell number. To prevent cross-contamination, every cell subset was processed on its own, while patient and healthy donor samples were processed together. The immunoSEQ multiplex PCR was used to amplify TCRB sequences from cDNA, yielding 87-bp fragments that span the CDR3 region. Sequencing of the amplicons was performed on the Illumina HiSeq platform. Under the source paper's analysis protocol: PCR bias was computationally corrected using synthetic template baselines, reads within Hamming distance 2 were collapsed, and singletons that could not be merged were discarded. Reads were aligned against IMGT so that V, D and J genes, CDR3 length and insertions or deletions at six rearrangement sites could be assigned. Within each subset, clonotype counts were normalized to sorted cell number, after which true diversity and Gini coefficients were computed with the tcR R package. Repertoire sharing was quantified using the overlap coefficient calculated on TCRB nucleotide sequences. Out-of-frame TCRB sequences from naive cells were analyzed as a proxy for the pre-selection repertoire. TCRdb holds this immuneACCESS table with in-frame rearrangements only. Some clones are missing; in checked studies, unresolved V genes explain under half, and the rest has no known cause. For V, J and clone size, that table is used; D and trimming come from the DNA. The sample yields 350,000 or so clones; roughly a fifth were counted once. Around 0.04% of the sample goes to the ten largest clones.

Reading from cysteine to phenylalanine, the CDR3 counts 15 amino acids. The entry retains the CDR3 DNA only, 45 bases that are in frame from base 1. Via the germline V gene, CDR1 is SGDLS and CDR2 YYNGEE. Between the V and J ends, shortened by 0 bases and 2 bases respectively, the junction contains 12 bases. Overall results and qualifications from the work: PCR might favor shorter templates, but patient and control samples were amplified and corrected together, so any skew would affect both groups equally. At VDJ recombination sites, type 1 diabetes patients had fewer insertions and more deleted nucleotides, which implies abnormalities in thymic rearrangement. Because cDNA rather than genomic DNA was sequenced, highly expressing activated cells could have been over-represented, although no difference in activation and CD3 levels was found between groups. Because the HLA sub-analyses included only small numbers of individuals, any influence of HLA type on TCRB rearrangement was left unresolved. Type 1 diabetes patients showed a moderate but significant shortening of TCRB CDR3 length in all four CD4+ subsets. Naive, central memory and regulatory TCRB repertoires appeared to be more similar among patients than among healthy donors.

A single peripheral blood draw of approximately 110 mL on average was collected from each donor into heparinised tubes. Naive, central memory, regulatory and stem cell-like memory CD4+ T cells were sorted on a BD FACSAria II using a panel including CD45RO, CCR7, CD25, CD127, CD95 and CD27. Purity was above 98% for every sorted population. PBMCs were separated immediately by Lymphoprep density gradient centrifugation and were stained directly, without being cultured. To minimize batch effects, samples were stained and sorted in pairs, one healthy donor with one patient per experiment. The chain is encoded by TRBV9 joined to TRBJ2-7, with TRBD2 tentatively as D gene (6 bases match). The material sequenced was naive CD4+ T cells from blood. The cell subset or site label, as the study defines it: true naive CD4+ T cells. The sequence was obtained from a young woman in good health. The DNA sequence follows: TGTGCCAGCAGCGTAGGTGGGACTTCTCCCTACGAGCAGTACTTC. This sequence encodes CASSVGGTSPYEQYF.